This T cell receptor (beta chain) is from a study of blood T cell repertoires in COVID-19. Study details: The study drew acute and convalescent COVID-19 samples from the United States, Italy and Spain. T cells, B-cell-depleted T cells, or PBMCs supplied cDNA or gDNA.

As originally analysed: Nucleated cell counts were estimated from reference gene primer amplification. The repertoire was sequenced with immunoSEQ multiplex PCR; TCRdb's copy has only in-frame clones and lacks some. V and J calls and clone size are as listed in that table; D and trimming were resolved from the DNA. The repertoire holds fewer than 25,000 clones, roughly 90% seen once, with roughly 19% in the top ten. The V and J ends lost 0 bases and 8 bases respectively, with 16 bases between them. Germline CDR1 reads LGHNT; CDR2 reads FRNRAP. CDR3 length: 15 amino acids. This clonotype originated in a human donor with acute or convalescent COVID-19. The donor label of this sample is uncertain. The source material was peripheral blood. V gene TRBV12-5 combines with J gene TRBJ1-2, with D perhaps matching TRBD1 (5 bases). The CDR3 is CASGLVLGPSLGYTF. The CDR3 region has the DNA TGTGCTAGTGGTTTGGTACTGGGGCCTTCGTTGGGCTACACCTTC.